This T cell receptor beta chain is from a study of T cells in Graves' hyperthyroidism and ophthalmopathy. Authors of the study amplified TCR beta CDR3 regions from RNA transcripts. The TCR CDR3 first-round RT-PCR relied on the HTBI primer set. TCRdb passed the multiplex PCR reads through MiXCR, listing each CDR3 protein once. The sample has about 700,000 distinct CDR3 sequences; less than 45% are singletons. This clonotype was seen repeatedly, ten times or more. The study excluded patients with uncontrolled infection, other autoimmune disease, pregnancy or lactation. Orbital computed tomography and thyroid ultrasound, together with serum TRAb and thyroxine and clinical symptoms, were used for diagnoses. The CDR3 consists of 14 residues. Trimming removed 10 bases from V and 4 bases from J, with 18 bases in between. Germline V gene sequence: CDR1 KGHDR, CDR2 SFDVKD.

The chain recombines TRBV24-1 with TRBJ1-1; D gene uncertain. Specimen: peripheral blood or thyroid tissue (not recorded which). This receptor was taken from an adult man with Graves' disease, either hyperthyroidism or ophthalmopathy (not recorded which). The CDR3 region has the DNA TGTGCCACGAACGGACTCAAAACTGGCACTGAAGCTTTCTTT. Translating it yields CATNGLKTGTEAFF.